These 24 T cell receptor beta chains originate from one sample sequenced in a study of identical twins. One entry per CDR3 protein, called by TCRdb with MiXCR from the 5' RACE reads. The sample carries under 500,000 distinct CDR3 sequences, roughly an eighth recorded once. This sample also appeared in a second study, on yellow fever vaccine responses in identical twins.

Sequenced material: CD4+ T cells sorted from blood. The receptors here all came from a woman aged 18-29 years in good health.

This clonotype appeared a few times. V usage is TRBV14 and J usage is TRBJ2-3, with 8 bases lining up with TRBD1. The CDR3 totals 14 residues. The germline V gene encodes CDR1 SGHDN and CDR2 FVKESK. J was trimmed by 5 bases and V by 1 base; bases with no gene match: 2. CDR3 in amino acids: CASSQGQGIDTQYF. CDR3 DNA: TGTGCCAGCAGCCAAGGACAGGGGATAGATACGCAGTATTTT.

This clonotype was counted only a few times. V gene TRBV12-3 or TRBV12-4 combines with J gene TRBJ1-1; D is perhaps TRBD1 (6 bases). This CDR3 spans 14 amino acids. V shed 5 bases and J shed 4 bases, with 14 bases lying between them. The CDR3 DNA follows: TGTGCCAGCAGTAAAGGGGGGGTGAGCACTGAAGCTTTCTTT. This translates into CASSKGGVSTEAFF.

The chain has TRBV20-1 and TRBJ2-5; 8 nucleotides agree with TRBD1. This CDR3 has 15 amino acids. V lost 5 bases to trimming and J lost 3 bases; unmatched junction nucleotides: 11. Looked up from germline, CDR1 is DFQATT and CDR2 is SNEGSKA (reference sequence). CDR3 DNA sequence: TGCAGTGCTTATGGACAGGGCATAGGTAAAGAGACCCAGTACTTC. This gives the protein CSAYGQGIGKETQYF.

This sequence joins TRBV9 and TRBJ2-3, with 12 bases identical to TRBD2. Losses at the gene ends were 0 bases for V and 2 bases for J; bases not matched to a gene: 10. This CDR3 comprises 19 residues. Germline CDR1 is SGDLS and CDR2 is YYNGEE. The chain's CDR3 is CASSVAALAGGRDTDTQYF. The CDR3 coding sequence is TGTGCCAGCAGCGTAGCTGCACTAGCGGGGGGCCGGGACACAGATACGCAGTATTTT.

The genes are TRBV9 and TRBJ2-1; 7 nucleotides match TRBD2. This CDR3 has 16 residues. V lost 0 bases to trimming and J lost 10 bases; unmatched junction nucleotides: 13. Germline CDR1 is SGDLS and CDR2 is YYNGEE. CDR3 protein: CASSVASGLTTIEQFF. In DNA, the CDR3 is TGTGCCAGCAGCGTAGCTAGCGGACTGACAACAATAGAGCAGTTCTTC.

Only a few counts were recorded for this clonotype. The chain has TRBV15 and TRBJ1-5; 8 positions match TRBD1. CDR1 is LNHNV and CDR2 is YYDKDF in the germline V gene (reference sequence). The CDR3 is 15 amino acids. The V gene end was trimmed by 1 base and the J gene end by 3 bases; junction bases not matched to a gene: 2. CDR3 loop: CATSRGTGNNQPQHF. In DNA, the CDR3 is TGTGCCACCAGCAGAGGGACAGGGAACAATCAGCCCCAGCATTTT.

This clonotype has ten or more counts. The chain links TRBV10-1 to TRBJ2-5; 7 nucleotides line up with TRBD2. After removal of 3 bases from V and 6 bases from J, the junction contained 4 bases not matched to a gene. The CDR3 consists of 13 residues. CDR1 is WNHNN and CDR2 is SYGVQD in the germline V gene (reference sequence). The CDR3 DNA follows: TGCGCCAGCAGTGACTCCGGGAGGAAGACCCAGTACTTC. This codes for CASSDSGRKTQYF.

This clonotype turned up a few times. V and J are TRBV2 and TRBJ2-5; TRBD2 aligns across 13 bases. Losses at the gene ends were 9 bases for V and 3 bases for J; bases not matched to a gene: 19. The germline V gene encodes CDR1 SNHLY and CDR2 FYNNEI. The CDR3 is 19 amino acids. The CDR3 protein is CASKRLAGGSKIREETQYF. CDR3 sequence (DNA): TGTGCCAGTAAGCGACTAGCGGGGGGATCTAAGATTCGAGAAGAGACCCAGTACTTC.

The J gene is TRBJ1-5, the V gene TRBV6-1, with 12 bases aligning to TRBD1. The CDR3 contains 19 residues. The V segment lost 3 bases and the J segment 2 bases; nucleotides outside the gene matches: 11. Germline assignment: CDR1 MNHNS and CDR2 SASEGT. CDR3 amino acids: CASSEYRDRGLGGNQPQHF. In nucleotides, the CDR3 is TGTGCCAGCAGTGAGTACCGGGACAGGGGGCTTGGGGGCAATCAGCCCCAGCATTTT.

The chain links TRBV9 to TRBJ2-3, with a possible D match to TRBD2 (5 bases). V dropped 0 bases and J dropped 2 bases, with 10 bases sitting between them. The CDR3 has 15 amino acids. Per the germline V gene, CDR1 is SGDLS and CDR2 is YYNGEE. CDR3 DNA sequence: TGTGCCAGCAGCGTAGATGGGAGTAACACAGATACGCAGTATTTT. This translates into CASSVDGSNTDTQYF.

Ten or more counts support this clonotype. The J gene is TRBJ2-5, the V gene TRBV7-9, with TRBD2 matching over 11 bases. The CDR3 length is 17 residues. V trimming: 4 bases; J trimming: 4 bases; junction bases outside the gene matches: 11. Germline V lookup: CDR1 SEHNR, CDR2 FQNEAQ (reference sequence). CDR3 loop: CASSSEGLAGGGETQYF. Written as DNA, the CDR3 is TGTGCCAGCAGCTCGGAGGGCCTAGCGGGAGGCGGAGAGACCCAGTACTTC. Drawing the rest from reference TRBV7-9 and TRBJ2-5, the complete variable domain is DTGVSQNPRHKITKRGQNVTFRCDPISEHNRLYWYRQTLGQGPEFLTYFQNEAQLEKSRLLSDRFSAERPKGSFSTLEIQRTEQGDSAMYLCASSSEGLAGGGETQYFGPGTRLLVL.

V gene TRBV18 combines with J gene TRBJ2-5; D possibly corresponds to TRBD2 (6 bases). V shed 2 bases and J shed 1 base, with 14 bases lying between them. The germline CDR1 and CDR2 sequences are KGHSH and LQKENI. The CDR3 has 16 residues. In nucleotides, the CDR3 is TGTGCCAGCTCACCAAGGTGGAGGGAGAGCCAAGAGACCCAGTACTTC. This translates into CASSPRWRESQETQYF.

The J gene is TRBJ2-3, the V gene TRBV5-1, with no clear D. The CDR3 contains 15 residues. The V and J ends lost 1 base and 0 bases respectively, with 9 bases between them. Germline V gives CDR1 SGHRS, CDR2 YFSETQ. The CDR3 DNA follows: TGCGCCAGCAGCTTGACAGTTACTAGCACAGATACGCAGTATTTT. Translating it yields CASSLTVTSTDTQYF.

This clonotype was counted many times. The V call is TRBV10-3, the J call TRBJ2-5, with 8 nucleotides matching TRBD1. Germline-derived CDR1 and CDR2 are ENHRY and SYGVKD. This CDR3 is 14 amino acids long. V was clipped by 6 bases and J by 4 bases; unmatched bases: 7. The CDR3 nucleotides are TGTGCCATCAGCTTCGGACAGGGCAGAGAGACCCAGTACTTC. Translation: CAISFGQGRETQYF.

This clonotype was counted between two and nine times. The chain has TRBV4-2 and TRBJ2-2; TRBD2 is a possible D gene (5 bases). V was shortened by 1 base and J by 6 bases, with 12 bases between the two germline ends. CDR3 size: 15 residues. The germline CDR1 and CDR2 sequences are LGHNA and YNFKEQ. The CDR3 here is CASSQGSSGSGELFF. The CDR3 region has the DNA TGTGCCAGCAGCCAAGGGTCCTCGGGGTCCGGGGAGCTGTTTTTT.

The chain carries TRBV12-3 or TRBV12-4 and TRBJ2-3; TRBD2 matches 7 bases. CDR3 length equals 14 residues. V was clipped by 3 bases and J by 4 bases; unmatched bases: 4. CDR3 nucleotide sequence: TGTGCCAGCAGTTTTGGGCGGGAGTCAGATACGCAGTATTTT. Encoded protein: CASSFGRESDTQYF.

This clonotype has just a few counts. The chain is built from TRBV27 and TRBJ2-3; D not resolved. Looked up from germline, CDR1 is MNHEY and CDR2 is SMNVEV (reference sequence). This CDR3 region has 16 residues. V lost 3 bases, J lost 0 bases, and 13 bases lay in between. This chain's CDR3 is CASSLLRSPSTDTQYF. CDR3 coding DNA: TGTGCCAGCAGTTTGCTTAGATCCCCTAGCACAGATACGCAGTATTTT.

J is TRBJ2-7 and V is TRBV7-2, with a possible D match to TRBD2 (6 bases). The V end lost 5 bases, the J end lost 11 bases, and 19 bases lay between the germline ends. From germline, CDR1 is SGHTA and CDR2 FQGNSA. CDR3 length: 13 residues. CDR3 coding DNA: TGTGCCAGCAGCCCCGGGGGACGTAATAGGGAGTACTTC. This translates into CASSPGGRNREYF.

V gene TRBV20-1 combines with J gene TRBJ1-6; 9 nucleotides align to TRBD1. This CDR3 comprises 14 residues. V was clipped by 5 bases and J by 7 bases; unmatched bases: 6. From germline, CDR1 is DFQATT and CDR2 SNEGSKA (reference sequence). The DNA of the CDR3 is TGCAGTGCTCCCACAGGGGGCAAAAATTCACCCCTCCACTTT. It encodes CSAPTGGKNSPLHF.

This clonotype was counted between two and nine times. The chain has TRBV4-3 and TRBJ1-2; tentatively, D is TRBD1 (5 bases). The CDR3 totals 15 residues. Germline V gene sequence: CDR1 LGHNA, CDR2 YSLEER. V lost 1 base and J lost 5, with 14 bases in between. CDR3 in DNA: TGCGCCAGCAGCCAAGCTGGAGGGGAACTTTATGGCTACACCTTC. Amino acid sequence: CASSQAGGELYGYTF.

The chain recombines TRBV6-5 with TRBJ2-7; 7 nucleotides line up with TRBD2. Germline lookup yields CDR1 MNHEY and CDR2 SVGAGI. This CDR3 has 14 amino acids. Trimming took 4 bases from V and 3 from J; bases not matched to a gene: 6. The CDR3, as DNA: TGTGCCAGCAGTTGGGGAGGGACGCTCTACGAGCAGTACTTC. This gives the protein CASSWGGTLYEQYF.

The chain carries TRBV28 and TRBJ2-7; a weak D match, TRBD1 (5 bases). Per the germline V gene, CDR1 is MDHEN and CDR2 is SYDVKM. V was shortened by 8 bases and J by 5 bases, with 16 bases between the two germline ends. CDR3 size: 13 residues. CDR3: CASHTAGSHEQYF. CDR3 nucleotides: TGTGCCAGCCATACCGCAGGGTCCCACGAGCAGTACTTC.

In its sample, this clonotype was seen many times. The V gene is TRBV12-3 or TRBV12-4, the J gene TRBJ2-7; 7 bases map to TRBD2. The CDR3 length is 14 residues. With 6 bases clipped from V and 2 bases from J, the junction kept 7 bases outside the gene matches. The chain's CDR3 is CASRVSGRPYEQYF. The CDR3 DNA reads TGTGCCAGCAGAGTTAGCGGGCGCCCCTACGAGCAGTACTTC.

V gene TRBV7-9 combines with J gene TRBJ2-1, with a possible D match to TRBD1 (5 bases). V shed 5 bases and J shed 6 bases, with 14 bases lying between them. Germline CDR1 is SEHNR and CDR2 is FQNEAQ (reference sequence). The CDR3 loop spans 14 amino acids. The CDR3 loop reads CASSGALNPNEQFF. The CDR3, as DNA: TGTGCCAGCAGCGGGGCTTTAAACCCCAATGAGCAGTTCTTC. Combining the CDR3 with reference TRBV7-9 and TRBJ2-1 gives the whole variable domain DTGVSQNPRHKITKRGQNVTFRCDPISEHNRLYWYRQTLGQGPEFLTYFQNEAQLEKSRLLSDRFSAERPKGSFSTLEIQRTEQGDSAMYLCASSGALNPNEQFFGPGTRLTVL.